One and the same sample provided the 29 T cell receptor beta chains below, sequenced in a study of identifying expanded T cells in peripheral blood. Method: immunoSEQ multiplex PCR; TCRdb's copy keeps in-frame clones and lacks some. The sample lists roughly 63,000 clones, under 85% occurring once. The sample taken for sequencing was blood. The receptors were gathered from a person aged 18 to 75 in good health.

CDR3 sequence (DNA): TGTGCCAGCAGTCCCGGGGGAGGGAGCACCGGGGAGCTGTTTTTT. This codes for CASSPGGGSTGELFF. The V call is TRBV6-5, the J call TRBJ2-2, with 7 nucleotides matching TRBD2. Germline CDR1 MNHEY, CDR2 SVGAGI. The CDR3 runs 15 residues. With 5 bases clipped from V and 4 bases from J, the junction kept 7 bases outside the gene matches.

The genes are TRBV30 and TRBJ1-6; D gene ambiguous. CDR1 and CDR2 from the germline V gene are GTSNPN and SVGIG (reference sequence). This CDR3 comprises 13 residues. Trimming took 3 bases from V and 8 from J, leaving 11 bases between them. The CDR3 spells CAWSRKTDSPLHF. The CDR3 DNA sequence: TGTGCCTGGAGCCGAAAAACGGATTCACCCCTCCACTTT.

This clone showed up just once. This chain connects TRBV2 to TRBJ2-1, with 12 bases fitting TRBD2. Germline V gene sequence: CDR1 SNHLY, CDR2 FYNNEI. CDR3 size: 15 residues. V was clipped by 6 bases and J by 8 bases; unmatched bases: 8. DNA for the CDR3: TGTGCCAGCAGCACCCTGACTAGCGGGAGCGATGAGCAGTTCTTC. Translating it yields CASSTLTSGSDEQFF.

This clone appeared many times. The chain couples TRBV19 to TRBJ1-2, with TRBD1 as a possible D gene (5 bases). CDR1 LNHDA and CDR2 SQIVND come from the germline V gene (reference sequence). There are 15 residues in the CDR3. Trimming took 4 bases from V and 0 from J, leaving 12 bases between them. The CDR3 spells CASSTPGLPNYGYTF. The CDR3 nucleotides are TGTGCCAGTAGTACGCCGGGACTGCCTAACTATGGCTACACCTTC. The entire variable domain, with the rest obtained from reference TRBV19 and TRBJ1-2, is as follows: DGGITQSPKYLFRKEGQNVTLSCEQNLNHDAMYWYRQDPGQGLRLIYYSQIVNDFQKGDIAEGYSVSREKKESFPLTVTSAQKNPTAFYLCASSTPGLPNYGYTFGSGTRLTVV.

Written as DNA, the CDR3 is TGTGCCAGCAGTGCGCAGGGGAATAACTATGGCTACACCTTC. This encodes CASSAQGNNYGYTF. The gene calls are TRBV2 and TRBJ1-2, with TRBD1 as a possible D gene (6 bases). CDR3 length: 14 residues. The germline V gene encodes CDR1 SNHLY and CDR2 FYNNEI. V lost 4 bases and J 1 base, leaving 10 bases between the germline ends.

This clone was counted a single time. The chain is built from TRBV5-1 and TRBJ2-7; TRBD2 matches at 14 bases. V trimming: 4 bases; J trimming: 7 bases; junction bases outside the gene matches: 7. The CDR3 sequence is 15 residues long. From germline, CDR1 is SGHRS and CDR2 YFSETQ. The CDR3 reads CASSRLAGGPGEQYF. The CDR3 nucleotides read TGCGCCAGCAGCCGACTAGCGGGAGGGCCGGGAGAGCAGTACTTC.

This rearrangement joins TRBV7-8 to TRBJ1-6, with 7 bases identical to TRBD1. The ends lost 5 bases at V and 9 bases at J; junction bases unmatched: 7. Germline lookup yields CDR1 SGHVS and CDR2 FQNEAQ. This CDR3 spans 14 amino acids. CDR3 sequence (DNA): TGTGCCAGCAGCCGGGACAGACTTGCTTCACCCCTCCACTTT. Translation gives CASSRDRLASPLHF.

The rearrangement links TRBV29-1 to TRBJ2-5, with a possible D match to TRBD2 (7 bases). V was shortened by 0 bases and J by 8 bases, with 10 bases between the two germline ends. The CDR3 spans 12 residues. Germline CDR1 SQVTM, CDR2 ANQGSEA. CDR3 protein: CSVEEGGTTQYF. CDR3 DNA: TGCAGCGTTGAAGAGGGGGGGACAACCCAGTACTTC. Filled out from reference TRBV29-1 and TRBJ2-5, the complete variable domain reads SAVISQKPSRDICQRGTSLTIQCQVDSQVTMMFWYRQQPGQSLTLIATANQGSEATYESGFVIDKFPISRPNLTFSTLTVSNMSPEDSSIYLCSVEEGGTTQYFGPGTRLLVL.

The chain employs TRBV19 and TRBJ2-3, with a possible D match to TRBD1 (6 bases). The CDR3 spans 14 residues. The V end lost 5 bases, the J end lost 5 bases, and 14 bases lay between the germline ends. From germline, CDR1 is LNHDA and CDR2 SQIVND (reference sequence). The CDR3 spells CASSLHSRGDTQYF. CDR3 nucleotides: TGTGCCAGTAGTTTACATTCCAGGGGAGATACGCAGTATTTT.

The rearrangement joins TRBV5-1 to TRBJ2-3; 11 bases are a match to TRBD2. Per the germline V gene, CDR1 is SGHRS and CDR2 is YFSETQ. Trimming took 3 bases from V and 4 from J; bases not matched to a gene: 4. This CDR3 comprises 15 residues. The CDR3 nucleotides read TGCGCCAGCAGCTCTAGCGGGGGGCGGGCAGATACGCAGTATTTT. It is translated as CASSSSGGRADTQYF.

V usage is TRBV27 and J usage is TRBJ2-7; no definite D call. This CDR3 has 13 residues. Germline V gives CDR1 MNHEY, CDR2 SMNVEV (reference sequence). The V and J ends lost 5 bases and 4 bases respectively, with 12 bases between them. CDR3 protein: CASSPIMLYEQYV. The CDR3 DNA reads as TGTGCCAGCAGTCCCATCATGCTATACGAGCAGTACGTC.

This chain connects TRBV19 to TRBJ1-2; TRBD1 aligns across 8 bases. With 7 bases clipped from V and 0 bases from J, the junction kept 7 bases outside the gene matches. The CDR3 has 15 residues. Germline assignment: CDR1 LNHDA and CDR2 SQIVND (reference sequence). CDR3 loop: CASKGRGLPNYGYTF. As DNA, the CDR3 is TGTGCCAGTAAGGGCAGGGGGCTCCCTAACTATGGCTACACCTTC.

This rearrangement joins TRBV5-1 to TRBJ2-5; either TRBD1 or TRBD2 may fit D (6 bases each). V lost 3 bases and J 3 bases, leaving 12 bases between the germline ends. Per the germline V gene, CDR1 is SGHRS and CDR2 is YFSETQ. This CDR3 has 14 amino acids. CDR3 loop: CASSSRGGKETQYF. CDR3 DNA sequence: TGCGCCAGCAGCTCCAGAGGGGGGAAAGAGACCCAGTACTTC.

The chain is built from TRBV5-6 and TRBJ2-3; 8 nucleotides match TRBD2. With 3 bases clipped from V and 13 bases from J, the junction kept 13 bases outside the gene matches. CDR1 and CDR2 from the germline V gene are SGHDT and YYEEEE. This CDR3 spans 14 amino acids. The CDR3 nucleotides are TGTGCCAGCAGCTCAGCGGGGGTTACTCCTACAGAGTATTTT. Its translation is CASSSAGVTPTEYF.

The chain employs TRBV28 and TRBJ2-1, with TRBD2 matching 13 bases. The CDR3 consists of 16 residues. The germline V gene has CDR1 MDHEN and CDR2 SYDVKM. Germline trimming cut 5 bases from V and 15 bases from J; bases unmatched to any gene: 16. DNA for the CDR3: TGTGCCAGCAGTGAGGGACTAGCGGGACTTGGGGTCGTGCGGTTCTTC. Its protein product is CASSEGLAGLGVVRFF.

The sample holds a few counts of this clone. The chain is built from TRBV6-5 and TRBJ1-4, with a possible D match to TRBD1 (5 bases). CDR1 and CDR2 from the germline V gene are MNHEY and SVGAGI. Trimming took 6 bases from V and 8 from J, leaving 16 bases between them. CDR3 length: 14 amino acids. In DNA, the CDR3 is TGTGCCAGCAGCGTACAGGTAGAACGGGAAAAACTGTTTTTT. As protein: CASSVQVEREKLFF.

V and J are TRBV6-1 and TRBJ2-1; TRBD2 agrees at 14 bases. V gave up 5 bases and J gave up 7 bases; unmatched junction bases: 4. The CDR3 length is 15 residues. The V gene's germline CDR1 is MNHNS and CDR2 SASEGT. CDR3 loop: CASSPGTSGSNEQFF. DNA of the CDR3: TGTGCCAGCAGTCCCGGGACTAGCGGGAGTAATGAGCAGTTCTTC.

The chain combines TRBV27 with TRBJ2-7, with D possibly matching TRBD2 (5 bases). This CDR3 has 15 residues. The V gene's germline CDR1 is MNHEY and CDR2 SMNVEV (reference sequence). Trimming removed 5 bases from V and 2 bases from J, with 16 bases in between. The DNA for the CDR3 is TGTGCCAGCAGTCTTAGGAAGGGAGTGACCTACGAGCAGTACGTC. Amino acid sequence: CASSLRKGVTYEQYV.

This chain joins TRBV19 and TRBJ1-2; possible D gene TRBD1, 5 bases. Between the trimmed V and J ends, which lost 5 bases and 3 bases, there was a span of 16 bases. The CDR3 is made up of 15 amino acids. Germline CDR1 and CDR2: LNHDA and SQIVND (reference sequence). The CDR3 spells CASSLQESDYYGYTF. The CDR3 region has the DNA TGTGCCAGTAGTTTACAGGAGTCTGATTACTATGGCTACACCTTC.

The chain employs TRBV19 and TRBJ2-2, with 8 positions matching TRBD1. In germline, CDR1 is LNHDA, CDR2 SQIVND (reference sequence). The CDR3 is made up of 15 amino acids. J was trimmed by 6 bases and V by 9 bases; bases with no gene match: 12. The CDR3 spells CARLADRGRPGELFF. The CDR3 coding sequence is TGTGCCAGACTGGCAGACAGGGGAAGGCCCGGGGAGCTGTTTTTT.

The V gene is TRBV9, the J gene TRBJ1-6, with 9 bases lining up with TRBD1. The CDR3 sequence is 15 residues long. Germline loops: CDR1 SGDLS, CDR2 YYNGEE. Trimming at V came to 1 base and at J to 6 bases, leaving 2 bases not matched to a gene. The CDR3 protein is CASSVRTGVNSPLHF. CDR3 coding DNA: TGTGCCAGCAGCGTACGGACAGGGGTTAATTCACCCCTCCACTTT.

This chain connects TRBV12-5 to TRBJ1-1; D is unresolved. The CDR3 runs 14 residues. The germline V gene has CDR1 LGHNT and CDR2 FRNRAP. The V gene lost 2 bases and the J gene lost 5 bases, with 12 bases spanning the gap. The CDR3, as DNA: TGTGCTAGTGGTTTGCCCCCCCAGGAGACTGAAGCTTTCTTT. It is translated as CASGLPPQETEAFF. The full variable domain, with the rest looked up from reference TRBV12-5 and TRBJ1-1, is DARVTQTPRHKVTEMGQEVTMRCQPILGHNTVFWYRQTMMQGLELLAYFRNRAPLDDSGMPKDRFSAEMPDATLATLKIQPSEPRDSAVYFCASGLPPQETEAFFGQGTRLTVV.

The chain couples TRBV5-4 to TRBJ1-2; possibly TRBD1 for D (5 bases). Germline V CDR1 and CDR2: SGHNT, YYREEE (reference sequence). Trimming took off 2 bases at V and 7 bases at J, with 12 bases between the two ends. The CDR3 totals 13 residues. The CDR3 DNA reads as TGTGCCAGCAGCTTAGCCAGGGACGGTGGCTACACCTTC. Translation: CASSLARDGGYTF. Together with reference TRBV5-4 and TRBJ1-2, the CDR3 gives the full variable domain: ETGVTQSPTHLIKTRGQQVTLRCSSQSGHNTVSWYQQALGQGPQFIFQYYREEENGRGNFPPRFSGLQFPNYSSELNVNALELDDSALYLCASSLARDGGYTFGSGTRLTVV.

The chain uses TRBV2 and TRBJ2-3; D is ambiguous. The CDR3 length is 14 residues. Trimming pared 6 bases from V and 1 base from J, leaving 11 bases between. Germline V gene data show CDR1 as SNHLY and CDR2 as FYNNEI. Here the CDR3 reads CASSWGGGTDTQYF. In nucleotides, the CDR3 is TGTGCCAGCAGCTGGGGTGGTGGCACAGATACGCAGTATTTT. Full variable domain (rest looked up from reference TRBV2 and TRBJ2-3): EPEVTQTPSHQVTQMGQEVILRCVPISNHLYFYWYRQILGQKVEFLVSFYNNEISEKSEIFDDQFSVERPDGSNFTLKIRSTKLEDSAMYFCASSWGGGTDTQYFGPGTRLTVL.

The chain links TRBV5-1 to TRBJ2-3; D may be TRBD2 (6 bases). V was clipped by 2 bases and J by 2 bases, with 12 bases between them. This CDR3 comprises 15 residues. Germline loops: CDR1 SGHRS, CDR2 YFSETQ. CDR3 sequence: CASSFSPGVTDTQYF. CDR3 in DNA: TGCGCCAGCAGCTTTTCTCCGGGGGTCACAGATACGCAGTATTTT.

The chain combines TRBV6-1 with TRBJ1-4; the match to TRBD1 covers 10 bases. J lost 6 bases, V lost 6 bases, and 4 bases had no gene match. The germline gives CDR1 MNHNS, CDR2 SASEGT. The CDR3 spans 14 residues. CDR3 region: CASRETGGYEKLFF. In DNA, the CDR3 is TGTGCCAGCAGGGAGACAGGGGGCTATGAAAAACTGTTTTTT.

The J gene is TRBJ1-1, the V gene TRBV18, with a possible D match to TRBD1 (5 bases). Germline lookup yields CDR1 KGHSH and CDR2 LQKENI. The CDR3 contains 13 residues. V was cut by 2 bases and J by 5 bases, with 9 bases left in between. CDR3 loop: CASSPGRETEAFF. For the CDR3, the DNA is TGTGCCAGCTCACCAGGCAGGGAAACTGAAGCTTTCTTT.

V and J are TRBV6-6 and TRBJ2-1; D remains unclear. V gave up 5 bases and J gave up 2 bases, with 16 bases separating them. Germline V gene data show CDR1 as MNHNY and CDR2 as SVGAGI (reference sequence). The CDR3 sequence is 16 residues long. The CDR3 DNA reads TGTGCCAGCAGTACCTATAGGGTACTTACCTACAATGAGCAGTTCTTC. It is translated as CASSTYRVLTYNEQFF.

The chain employs TRBV19 and TRBJ2-1; 11 bases map to TRBD1. Germline CDR1 and CDR2: LNHDA and SQIVND (reference sequence). Trimming removed 8 bases from V and 8 bases from J; junction bases left unmatched: 11. The CDR3 is 15 residues long. CDR3 sequence: CASRTGQGARDEQFF. CDR3 in DNA: TGTGCCAGTCGGACAGGACAGGGGGCAAGGGATGAGCAGTTCTTC.